This passage covers 26 T cell receptor beta chains from one sample sequenced in a study. TCRdb processed the 5' RACE reads anew with MiXCR; each CDR3 protein has one entry. This sample carries under 35,000 distinct CDR3 sequences, about 24% of them seen once, and the ten largest clones take more than 3.5%. Sequencing was carried out using memory CD4+ T cells sorted from blood. This sample's subset: memory CD4+ T cells, CD4+CD45RO+CD25-. Source of these receptors: a female donor with breast cancer.

The V and J genes are TRBV27 and TRBJ2-7; TRBD1 agrees at 7 bases. Per germline, CDR1 MNHEY and CDR2 SMNVEV (reference sequence). This CDR3 has 12 residues. V gave up 6 bases and J gave up 6 bases; unmatched junction bases: 5. For the CDR3, the DNA is TGTGCCAGCAGAGGGGACAGACCCGAGCAGTACTTC. It yields the protein CASRGDRPEQYF.

This clonotype was observed a handful of times. The CDR3 DNA is TGTGCCACCAGCCAAATATCGCCTAGCAATGAGCAGTTCTTC. It yields the protein CATSQISPSNEQFF. This chain connects TRBV24-1 to TRBJ2-1; D is unresolved. The CDR3 is 14 residues long. Germline V gene lookup returns CDR1 KGHDR and CDR2 SFDVKD. Trimming shortened V by 7 bases and J by 6 bases, and 15 bases separated the two germline ends.

This sequence joins TRBV20-1 and TRBJ2-5; D is possibly TRBD1 or TRBD2 (5 bases each). Trimming shortened V by 6 bases and J by 3 bases, and 11 bases separated the two germline ends. Germline loops: CDR1 DFQATT, CDR2 SNEGSKA (reference sequence). The CDR3 runs 12 residues. The CDR3 bases are TGCAGTGCCCCCGGGACCGAAGAGACCCAGTACTTC. This translates into CSAPGTEETQYF.

This clonotype showed up many times. The J gene is TRBJ2-7, the V gene TRBV6-5; TRBD2 is a possible D gene (5 bases). Trimming removed 8 bases from V and 6 bases from J, with 14 bases in between. CDR3 length: 12 residues. Germline CDR1 and CDR2: MNHEY and SVGAGI. The CDR3 loop reads CASSDGVGEQYF. CDR3 coding DNA: TGTGCCAGCTCTGACGGGGTGGGCGAGCAGTACTTC.

This clonotype was counted ten times or more. V is TRBV5-1 and J is TRBJ1-6; D perhaps matches TRBD1 (6 bases). Per germline, CDR1 SGHRS and CDR2 YFSETQ. This CDR3 has 13 residues. V was trimmed by 3 bases and J by 10 bases, leaving 11 bases between them. CDR3 sequence reads: CASSWDIGSPLHF. CDR3 coding DNA: TGCGCCAGCAGCTGGGACATAGGATCACCCCTCCACTTT.

In its sample, this clonotype is medium-sized. The chain employs TRBV5-5 and TRBJ2-7, with D tentatively TRBD2 (6 bases). This CDR3 comprises 16 residues. V was clipped by 6 bases and J by 6 bases, with 25 bases between them. Germline V lookup: CDR1 SGHKS, CDR2 YYEKEE (reference sequence). The CDR3 DNA is TGTGCCAGCAACTCCGGGACCGCGGGATTTCCCGGCGAGCAGTACTTC. As protein: CASNSGTAGFPGEQYF.

This clonotype came up a few times. The chain joins TRBV4-1 to TRBJ2-2; TRBD2 aligns across 11 bases. CDR1 and CDR2 from the germline V gene are MGHRA and YSYEKL. V lost 1 base, J lost 7 bases, and 11 bases stayed unmatched. The CDR3 has 18 residues. In DNA, the CDR3 is TGCGCCAGCAGCCAAGCCGGGACCGGGACTAGCGGCCTCGGGGAGCTGTTTTTT. Its translation is CASSQAGTGTSGLGELFF.

CDR3 sequence reads: CASSLRVAHEQYF. CDR3 in DNA: TGTGCCAGCAGCCTCCGGGTAGCCCACGAGCAGTACTTC. The rearrangement uses TRBV7-3 and TRBJ2-7; D uncertain. CDR3 length equals 13 residues. CDR1 SGHTA and CDR2 FQGTGA come from the germline V gene. Trimming stripped 5 bases from V and 5 bases from J, with 13 bases between.

The chain couples TRBV6-5 to TRBJ2-7; D call uncertain. Trimming removed 5 bases at V and 6 bases at J, with 14 bases between. Looked up from germline, CDR1 is MNHEY and CDR2 is SVGAGI. The CDR3 length is 13 residues. For the CDR3, the DNA is TGTGCCAGCAGTCCCGGGCCCCGGGTCGAGCAGTACTTC. This translates into CASSPGPRVEQYF.

There are a few counts of this clonotype. The rearrangement joins TRBV30 to TRBJ1-2; a possible D gene is TRBD1 (5 bases). This CDR3 contains 12 residues. CDR1 is GTSNPN and CDR2 is SVGIG in the germline V gene (reference sequence). V gave up 2 bases and J gave up 2 bases, with 6 bases separating them. The CDR3 DNA reads as TGTGCCTGGAGTCCAGGGAACTATGGCTACACCTTC. Its protein product is CAWSPGNYGYTF.

This clonotype was detected a few times. The CDR3 spells CASSLGAGYEQFF. Written as DNA, the CDR3 is TGCGCCAGCAGCTTGGGGGCCGGGTATGAGCAGTTCTTC. The genes are TRBV5-1 and TRBJ2-1; D remains ambiguous. CDR1 and CDR2 (germline): SGHRS, YFSETQ. Trimming took 0 bases from V and 8 from J, leaving 9 bases between them. The CDR3 is 13 residues long.

This clonotype was recorded many times. This chain links TRBV5-1 with TRBJ1-1, with 8 positions matching TRBD1. The germline gives CDR1 SGHRS, CDR2 YFSETQ. This CDR3 has 14 residues. J gave up 4 bases and V 4 bases, and 6 bases lay outside the gene matches. The CDR3 is CASSMTTGATEAFF. The CDR3 nucleotides are TGCGCCAGCAGCATGACGACAGGGGCCACTGAAGCTTTCTTT.

This clonotype was seen a few times. The V call is TRBV7-6, the J call TRBJ2-7; D is perhaps TRBD2 (6 bases). The CDR3 is made up of 18 amino acids. V was shortened by 1 base and J by 2 bases, with 21 bases between the two germline ends. Germline V gene lookup returns CDR1 SGHVS and CDR2 FNYEAQ. CDR3 sequence: CASSLGTPGGAATYEQYF. In DNA, the CDR3 is TGTGCCAGCAGCTTAGGGACCCCAGGCGGGGCTGCCACCTACGAGCAGTACTTC.

The chain has TRBV7-9 and TRBJ2-7; D not resolved. CDR3 length equals 12 residues. Germline values: CDR1 SEHNR, CDR2 FQNEAQ (reference sequence). V dropped 5 bases and J dropped 6 bases, with 11 bases sitting between them. In DNA form, the CDR3 reads TGTGCCAGCAGCCCACCCAAGTCCGAGCAGTACTTC. Translation gives CASSPPKSEQYF.

This chain links TRBV9 with TRBJ2-3, with D unresolved. The ends were cut back, 1 base at V and 4 bases at J, with 25 bases in the middle. The germline CDR1 and CDR2 sequences are SGDLS and YYNGEE. The CDR3 is 19 amino acids. The CDR3 DNA reads TGTGCCAGCAGCGTAATTTATAACCGTAGCAGGAGTAGTGCAGATACGCAGTATTTT. It specifies CASSVIYNRSRSSADTQYF.

J is TRBJ1-2 and V is TRBV2; D is unresolved. Germline CDR1 is SNHLY and CDR2 is FYNNEI. V lost 6 bases, J lost 4 bases, and 6 bases lay in between. CDR3 length: 11 residues. CDR3 in DNA: TGTGCCAGCAGGGCAGGCTATGGCTACACCTTC. It translates to CASRAGYGYTF.

This clonotype has ten or more counts. The rearrangement links TRBV13 to TRBJ2-7; D uncertain. This CDR3 comprises 13 residues. The germline V gene has CDR1 PRHDT and CDR2 FYEKMQ (reference sequence). V was cut by 0 bases and J by 5 bases, with 8 bases left in between. The CDR3 spells CASSLGGADEQYF. CDR3 DNA: TGTGCCAGCAGCTTAGGAGGAGCAGACGAGCAGTACTTC.

V usage is TRBV7-3 and J usage is TRBJ1-1; TRBD1 aligns across 8 bases. The germline gives CDR1 SGHTA, CDR2 FQGTGA. V was clipped by 5 bases and J by 6 bases; unmatched bases: 5. The CDR3 spans 13 residues. The CDR3 loop reads CASSDSGGAEAFF. The DNA for the CDR3 is TGTGCCAGCAGCGACTCAGGGGGCGCTGAAGCTTTCTTT.

This clonotype was seen ten or more times. The rearrangement uses TRBV29-1 and TRBJ2-1; no definite D call. Germline-derived CDR1 and CDR2 are SQVTM and ANQGSEA. V was trimmed by 7 bases and J by 5 bases, leaving 15 bases between them. The CDR3 loop spans 13 amino acids. CDR3 amino acids: CSAGSGPDNEQFF. As DNA, the CDR3 is TGCAGCGCCGGCTCCGGGCCTGACAATGAGCAGTTCTTC.

This clonotype was recorded a few times. V usage is TRBV4-3 and J usage is TRBJ2-1, with a weak D call TRBD1 (6 bases). Germline V gene data show CDR1 as LGHNA and CDR2 as YSLEER. V was shortened by 0 bases and J by 5 bases, with 17 bases between the two germline ends. The CDR3 length is 17 residues. The CDR3 reads CASSQEETGTSNNEQFF. The CDR3 DNA reads TGCGCCAGCAGCCAAGAGGAAACCGGGACATCCAACAATGAGCAGTTCTTC.

The chain joins TRBV4-1 to TRBJ2-4; the D is unclear. The CDR3 consists of 15 residues. Trimming left V 1 base short and J 5 bases short, with 12 bases between. Looked up from germline, CDR1 is MGHRA and CDR2 is YSYEKL. Here the CDR3 DNA reads TGCGCCAGCAGCCAAGGGCCAGGCTTTGAAAACATTCAGTACTTC. Amino acid sequence: CASSQGPGFENIQYF.

The chain employs TRBV4-1 and TRBJ1-5; 7 bases agree with TRBD1. This CDR3 contains 15 residues. V lost 3 bases and J lost 4; bases outside the gene matches: 6. CDR1 and CDR2 from the germline V gene are MGHRA and YSYEKL. The CDR3 region has the DNA TGCGCCAGCAGCCACTCCTGGGGACAGAATCAGCCCCAGCATTTT. Amino acid sequence: CASSHSWGQNQPQHF.

The chain links TRBV9 to TRBJ2-1; 7 bases match TRBD1. The CDR3 sequence is 14 residues long. Germline CDR1 is SGDLS and CDR2 is YYNGEE. Trimming removed 6 bases from V and 5 bases from J; junction bases left unmatched: 8. The CDR3 coding sequence is TGTGCCAGCACAATAGGGACAGAAAACAATGAGCAGTTCTTC. It codes for CASTIGTENNEQFF.

This clonotype occurred many times. This chain links TRBV20-1 with TRBJ1-2; 8 bases are shared with TRBD1. Trimming cost V 0 bases and J 8 bases; bases outside gene matches: 14. The CDR3 consists of 16 residues. Germline V gives CDR1 DFQATT, CDR2 SNEGSKA (reference sequence). CDR3 sequence reads: CSARDRGAGGPWGYTF. The DNA for the CDR3 is TGCAGTGCTAGAGATCGGGGGGCAGGGGGCCCGTGGGGCTACACCTTC.

For the CDR3, the DNA is TGTGCCAGCAGCTTAGCCCGGGGGTCCCAAGAGACCCAGTACTTC. Amino acid sequence: CASSLARGSQETQYF. V usage is TRBV7-2 and J usage is TRBJ2-5, with D perhaps TRBD2 (6 bases). The germline gives CDR1 SGHTA, CDR2 FQGNSA. The CDR3 extends over 15 amino acids. V shed 0 bases and J shed 1 base, with 9 bases lying between them. The full variable domain, its missing parts supplied by reference TRBV7-2 and TRBJ2-5, is GAGVSQSPSNKVTEKGKDVELRCDPISGHTALYWYRQSLGQGLEFLIYFQGNSAPDKSGLPSDRFSAERTGGSVSTLTIQRTQQEDSAVYLCASSLARGSQETQYFGPGTRLLVL.

This clonotype appeared a few times. The chain couples TRBV27 to TRBJ2-3; 7 bases align to TRBD1. The V gene end was trimmed by 6 bases and the J gene end by 1 base; junction bases not matched to a gene: 7. This CDR3 has 15 residues. Germline V lookup: CDR1 MNHEY, CDR2 SMNVEV (reference sequence). CDR3 sequence: CASRDRQGGTDTQYF. CDR3 nucleotide sequence: TGTGCCAGCAGGGATAGACAGGGCGGCACAGATACGCAGTATTTT.